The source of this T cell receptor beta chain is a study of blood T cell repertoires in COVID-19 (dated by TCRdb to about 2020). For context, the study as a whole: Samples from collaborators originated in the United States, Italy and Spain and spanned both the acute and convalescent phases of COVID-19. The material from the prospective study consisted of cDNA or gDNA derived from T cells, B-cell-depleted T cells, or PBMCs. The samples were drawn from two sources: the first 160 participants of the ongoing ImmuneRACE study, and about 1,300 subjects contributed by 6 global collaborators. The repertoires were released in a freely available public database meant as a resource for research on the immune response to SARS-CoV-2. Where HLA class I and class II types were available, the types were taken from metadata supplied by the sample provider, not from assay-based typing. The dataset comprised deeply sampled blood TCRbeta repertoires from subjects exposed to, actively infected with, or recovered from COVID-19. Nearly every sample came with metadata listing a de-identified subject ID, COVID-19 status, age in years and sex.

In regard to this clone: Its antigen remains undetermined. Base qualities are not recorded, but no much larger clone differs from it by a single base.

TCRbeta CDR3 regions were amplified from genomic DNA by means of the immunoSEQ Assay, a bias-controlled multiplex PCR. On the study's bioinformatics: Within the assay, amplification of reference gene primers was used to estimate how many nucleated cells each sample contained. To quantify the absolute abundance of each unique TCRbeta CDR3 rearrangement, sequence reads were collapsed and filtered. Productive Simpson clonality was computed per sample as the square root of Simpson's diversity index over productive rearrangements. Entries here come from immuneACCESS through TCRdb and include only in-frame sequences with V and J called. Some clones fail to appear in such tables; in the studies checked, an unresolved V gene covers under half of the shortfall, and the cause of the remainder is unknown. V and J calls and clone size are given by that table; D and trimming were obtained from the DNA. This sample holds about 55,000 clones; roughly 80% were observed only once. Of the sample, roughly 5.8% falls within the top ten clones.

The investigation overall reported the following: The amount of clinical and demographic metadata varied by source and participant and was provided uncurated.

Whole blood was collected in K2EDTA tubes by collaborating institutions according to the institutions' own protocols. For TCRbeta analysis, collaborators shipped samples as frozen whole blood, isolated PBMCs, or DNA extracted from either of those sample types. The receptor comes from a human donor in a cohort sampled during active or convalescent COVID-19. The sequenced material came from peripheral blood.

In nucleotides, the sequence is TGTGCCAGCAGCCTTAACACCGGGGAGCTGTTTTTT. This is translated as CASSLNTGELFF. The V and J segments used are TRBV28 and TRBJ2-2; the D gene cannot be resolved reliably. The CDR3 sequence holds 12 residues, the cysteine and phenylalanine included. The retained sequence is limited to the CDR3, 36 bases, with the frame set at the first base. The germline V gene specifies MDHEN as CDR1 and SYDVKM as CDR2. The junction shows trimming of 6 bases on V and 2 bases on J, plus 4 bases between the germline ends.